This TCR beta chain was identified in a study of shared clonotypes between healthy human individuals. Study-level background: Per-donor plates numbered three CD4 naive, three CD4 memory, two CD8 naive and one CD8 memory.

Data came from immunoSEQ multiplex PCR; TCRdb stores just in-frame clones and leaves some out. Found here are about 1 million clones, about 80% of them singletons; the top ten hold 1.2% to 1.5%. As regards this clone: As yet, its antigen is unknown.

General study results and limits: Relative to memory subsets, naive subsets generally showed larger estimated richness.

This sequence was found in a man younger than 30 in good health. Specimen: memory CD4+ T cells sorted from blood. Subset described: CD45RA-negative fraction.

This CDR3 is CASTPFRGGSAEAFF. CDR3 nucleotides: TGTGCCAGTACCCCTTTTCGGGGGGGGAGCGCTGAAGCTTTCTTT. The chain joins TRBV19 to TRBJ1-1; possible D gene TRBD1, 5 bases. The V gene's germline CDR1 is LNHDA and CDR2 SQIVND (reference sequence). This CDR3 contains 15 residues. The germline V and J ends were trimmed by 7 bases and 6 bases, with 21 bases remaining between them.